The clone carrying this T cell receptor beta chain turned up a few times. The antigen remains unidentified. These data come from a study of post-analysis software for immune sequencing data. Study-level findings and limits: In patients, TRBV5-6, TRBV5-1 and TRBV20-1 belonged to 4 or 5 TRBV segments found more frequently than in controls.

CDR1 SGHTA and CDR2 FQGNSA come from the germline V gene. The length of the CDR3 is 14 residues. The TCR beta cDNA libraries carried unique molecular identifiers. Each CDR3 protein gets one entry after TCRdb re-called the PCR reads with MiXCR. The sample has approximately 630,000 distinct CDR3 sequences; 55% to 60% are singletons. Sequencing was done on a sample of blood. This chain links TRBV7-2 with TRBJ2-4; 9 nucleotides agree with TRBD2. TRBJ2-7 explains the end of the DNA better; the J call may be wrong. The receptor comes from a girl between 2 and 10 years old with multiple sclerosis. The CDR3 region is CASSLNAGGYEQYF. CDR3 DNA: TGTGCCAGCAGCTTAAACGCGGGGGGGTACGAGCAGTACTTC.